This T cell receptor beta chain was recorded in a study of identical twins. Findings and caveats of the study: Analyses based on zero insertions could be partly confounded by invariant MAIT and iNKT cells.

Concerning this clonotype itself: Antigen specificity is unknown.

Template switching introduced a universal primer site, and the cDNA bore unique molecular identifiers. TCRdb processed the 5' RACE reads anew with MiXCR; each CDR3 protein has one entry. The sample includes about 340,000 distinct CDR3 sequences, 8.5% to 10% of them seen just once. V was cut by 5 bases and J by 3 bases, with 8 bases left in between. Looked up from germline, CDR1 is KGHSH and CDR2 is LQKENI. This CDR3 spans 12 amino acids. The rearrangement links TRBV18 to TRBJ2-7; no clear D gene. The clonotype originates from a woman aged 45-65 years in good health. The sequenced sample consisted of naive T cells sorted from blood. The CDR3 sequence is CASSATLYEQYV. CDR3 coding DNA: TGTGCCAGCTCAGCGACCCTCTACGAGCAGTACGTC.